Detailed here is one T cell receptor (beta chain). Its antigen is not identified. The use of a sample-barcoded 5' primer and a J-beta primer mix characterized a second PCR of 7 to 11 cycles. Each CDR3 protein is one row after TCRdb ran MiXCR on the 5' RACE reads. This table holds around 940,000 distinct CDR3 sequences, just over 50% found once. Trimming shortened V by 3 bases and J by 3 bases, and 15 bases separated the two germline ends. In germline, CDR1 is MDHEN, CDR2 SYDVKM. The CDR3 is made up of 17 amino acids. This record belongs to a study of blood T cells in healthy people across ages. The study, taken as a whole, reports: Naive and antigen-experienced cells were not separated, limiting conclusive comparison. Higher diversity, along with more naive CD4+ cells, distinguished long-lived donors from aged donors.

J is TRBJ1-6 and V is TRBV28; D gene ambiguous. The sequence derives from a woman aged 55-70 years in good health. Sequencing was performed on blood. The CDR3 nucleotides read TGTGCCAGCAGTTTTCAGTTCCCAGCGAGCTATAATTCACCCCTCCACTTT. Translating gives CASSFQFPASYNSPLHF.